The rows below give T cell receptor beta chains drawn from one sample of a study of blood T cell repertoires in COVID-19. Using immunoSEQ multiplex PCR, the repertoire was profiled, and TCRdb retains in-frame clones only, with some absent. The data hold approximately 200,000 clones, with less than 90% observed a single time. Sequenced sample: peripheral blood. The receptors were gathered from a woman aged 55-69 years who had recovered from COVID-19. Each CDR3 is given with its conserved first and last residue. Each record gives: clone size, D gene, J gene, V gene, CDR3 DNA, CDR3 protein. A D gene is named only where the DNA matches it firmly. Size values are once, few and many counts, or a class for expanded clones, and some rows have none.

NA | TRBD1 | TRBJ1-2 | TRBV2 | TGTGCCAGCAGTTGGGGACAGGACTATGGCTACACCTTC | CASSWGQDYGYTF
few | NA | TRBJ1-1 | TRBV19 | TGTGCCAGTAGGGTACAGGGCACTGAAGCTTTCTTT | CASRVQGTEAFF
NA | TRBD2 | TRBJ2-1 | TRBV7-3 | TGTGCCAGCAGCTTAGGGGGGGATGAGCAGTTCTTC | CASSLGGDEQFF
NA | TRBD1 | TRBJ2-6 | TRBV19 | TGTGCCAGTAGTATTGGGAGGGACAGGGGGCCTGGGGCCAACGTCCTGACTTTC | CASSIGRDRGPGANVLTF
NA | NA | TRBJ1-2 | TRBV11-2 | TGTGCCAGCAGCTTAGACCGGGGGTTCGGCTATGGCTACACCTTC | CASSLDRGFGYGYTF
many | NA | TRBJ1-2 | TRBV13 | TGTGCCAGCAGCTTCCGGACTGCGACCTATGGCTACACCTTC | CASSFRTATYGYTF
NA | NA | TRBJ2-1 | TRBV4-1 | TGCGCCAGCAGCCTAGGGGGTGGGGTTAACTCCTACAATGAGCAGTTCTTC | CASSLGGGVNSYNEQFF
NA | NA | TRBJ2-1 | TRBV7-9 | TGTGCCAGCAGCTTAGTCTTCCGCGGGGGCAGCCACAATGAGCAGTTCTTC | CASSLVFRGGSHNEQFF
NA | TRBD2 | TRBJ2-5 | TRBV19 | TGTGCCAGTAGGGGACTAGCGGGGGGGCCGACTAGAGAGACCCAGTACTTC | CASRGLAGGPTRETQYF
NA | TRBD1 | TRBJ1-2 | TRBV5-4 | TGTGCCAGCAGCTCTTGGGACAGTAACTATGGCTACACCTTC | CASSSWDSNYGYTF
NA | NA | TRBJ1-1 | TRBV3-1/TRBV3-2 | TGTGCCAGCAGCCAAGAGGGAACAGGGACTGAAGCTTTCTTT | CASSQEGTGTEAFF
NA | NA | TRBJ1-6 | TRBV7-8 | TGTGCCAGCAGCTTAGCGCCCCAGGGTCGTAATTCACCCCTCCACTTT | CASSLAPQGRNSPLHF
NA | TRBD2 | TRBJ2-1 | TRBV6-2/TRBV6-3 | TGTGCCAGCAGCGATACACCCTCTAGCGGGGGAGTGTACAATGAGCAGTTCTTC | CASSDTPSSGGVYNEQFF
NA | TRBD2 | TRBJ2-1 | TRBV7-2 | TGTGCCAGCAGTTGGGGCGGGGGGCGAAAGGAGCAGTTCTTC | CASSWGGGRKEQFF
NA | TRBD2 | TRBJ2-7 | TRBV7-3 | TGTGCCAGCAGCTCGGGAGGAGAGCAGTACTTC | CASSSGGEQYF
NA | TRBD1 | TRBJ2-2 | TRBV7-2 | TGTGCCAGCAGCTTAGCCGGGACAGGGAACACCGGGGAGCTGTTTTTT | CASSLAGTGNTGELFF
NA | TRBD1 | TRBJ1-2 | TRBV18 | TGTGCCAGCTCACCACTAACCAGGGGGAACTATGGCTACACCTTC | CASSPLTRGNYGYTF
once | TRBD1 | TRBJ1-6 | TRBV18 | TGTGCCAGCTCATCCCGAGGGGGACAGGGTTTGGGCCGCTCACCCCTCCACTTT | CASSSRGGQGLGRSPLHF
NA | NA | TRBJ1-3 | TRBV19 | TGTGCCAGTAGTCCCAGACAGGCTGCTGGAAACACCATATATTTT | CASSPRQAAGNTIYF
NA | TRBD2 | TRBJ2-1 | TRBV11-3 | TGTGCCAGCAGTCTCCAGACGGGACTAGCGGGGTACAATGAGCAGTTCTTC | CASSLQTGLAGYNEQFF
once | NA | TRBJ1-3 | TRBV6-5 | TGTGCCAGCAGTTTCGCGAGCTCTGGAAACACCATATATTTT | CASSFASSGNTIYF
NA | NA | TRBJ1-1 | TRBV6-5 | TGTGCCAGCAGTCGGGTTATGAACACTGAAGCTTTCTTT | CASSRVMNTEAFF
NA | NA | TRBJ2-3 | TRBV18 | TGTGCCAGCTCCTTCCGAGGCTCAGATACGCAGTATTTT | CASSFRGSDTQYF
NA | TRBD1 | TRBJ2-3 | TRBV5-6 | TGTGCCAGCAGCTTGGGGTTGAGAGGGACAGGGAGCACAGATACGCAGTATTTT | CASSLGLRGTGSTDTQYF
once | TRBD2 | TRBJ2-1 | TRBV18 | TGTGCCAGCTTCACCTCAGGACTAGAGGTCCATGAGCAGTTCTTC | CASFTSGLEVHEQFF
NA | NA | TRBJ2-5 | TRBV5-1 | TGCGCCAGCAGCTCGGCCGCGGCCCAAGAGACCCAGTACTTC | CASSSAAAQETQYF
NA | TRBD1 | TRBJ2-7 | TRBV3-1/TRBV3-2 | TGTGCCAGCAGCCAAGTACCGGGACAGGGGGCGCGTTACGAGCAGTACTTC | CASSQVPGQGARYEQYF
few | NA | TRBJ2-5 | TRBV3-1/TRBV3-2 | TGTGCCAGCAGCCTTAGCGGAGACCAAGAGACCCAGTACTTC | CASSLSGDQETQYF
NA | NA | TRBJ1-1 | TRBV20-1 | TGCAGTGTTGTAGACACTGAAGCTTTCTTT | CSVVDTEAFF
NA | NA | TRBJ2-7 | TRBV19 | TGTGCCAGTAGTTTACAGGGCGGCGAGCAGTACTTC | CASSLQGGEQYF
few | NA | TRBJ1-5 | TRBV19 | TGTGCCAGTCACAGGGCAAATCAGCCCCAGCATTTT | CASHRANQPQHF
NA | NA | TRBJ2-1 | TRBV5-1 | TGCGCCAGCAAACCAACTCCTGGAGGAAGCAATGAGCAGTTCTTC | CASKPTPGGSNEQFF
NA | NA | TRBJ2-7 | TRBV6-1 | TGTGCCAGCAGTGAAGGGGGGGGCCCCTTTTCCTACGAGCAGTACTTC | CASSEGGGPFSYEQYF
NA | NA | TRBJ1-5 | TRBV11-3 | TGTGCCAGCACTGGGGGGAATCAGCCCCAGCATTTT | CASTGGNQPQHF
few | NA | TRBJ2-3 | TRBV15 | TGTGCCACCAGCAGTGAGGGCGGGATATGGGGGGGCTTTAACTATACGCAGTATTTT | CATSSEGGIWGGFNYTQYF
NA | TRBD2 | TRBJ2-5 | TRBV2 | TGTGCCAGCAAGAGGGGAACCGGGACTAGCTTACAAGAGACCCAGTACTTC | CASKRGTGTSLQETQYF
NA | NA | TRBJ1-1 | TRBV5-1 | TGCGCCAGCAGTCTGGACAGTCTGAACACTGAAGCTTTCTTT | CASSLDSLNTEAFF
NA | NA | TRBJ2-6 | TRBV6-6 | TGTGCCAGCAGTCCGAGATCCGCCGGGGTGGGGGCCAACGTCCTGACTTTC | CASSPRSAGVGANVLTF
NA | NA | TRBJ2-5 | TRBV5-5 | TGTGCCAGCAGACGGCTTCCGGGAGCCGAAGAGGAGACCCAGTACTTC | CASRRLPGAEEETQYF
few | NA | TRBJ2-7 | TRBV7-9 | TGTGCCAGCAGCTTTACCAGTGGCTCCTACGAGCAGTACTTC | CASSFTSGSYEQYF
once | TRBD1 | TRBJ1-2 | TRBV18 | TGTGCCAGCTCAACGACAGGGGGTGATGGCTACACCTTC | CASSTTGGDGYTF
NA | TRBD2 | TRBJ2-3 | TRBV7-3 | TGTGCCAGCAGCGCCCTGGGTGGTAGCGGGGGATATCGCACAGATACGCAGTATTTT | CASSALGGSGGYRTDTQYF
NA | NA | TRBJ2-2 | TRBV7-2 | TGTGCCAGCAGCGCAGTTACAGGGAACACCGGGGAGCTGTTTTTT | CASSAVTGNTGELFF
NA | NA | TRBJ1-6 | TRBV2 | TGTGCCAGCACCCCCGGGGAAGGTTCACCCCTCCACTTT | CASTPGEGSPLHF
NA | TRBD1 | TRBJ2-3 | TRBV6-6 | TGTGCCAGCAGTTACCCGACAGGGGGCACAGATACGCAGTATTTT | CASSYPTGGTDTQYF
NA | NA | TRBJ2-5 | TRBV11-2 | TGTGCCAGCAGCTTATGGGGCGGGGGCGAGACCCAGTACTTC | CASSLWGGGETQYF
NA | NA | TRBJ2-7 | TRBV6-2/TRBV6-3 | TGTGCCAGCAGTTGGAGGGGCTCCTACGAGCAGTACTTC | CASSWRGSYEQYF
NA | TRBD2 | TRBJ2-7 | TRBV30 | TGTGCCTGGAGTGTACTAGTGGGGGGGGAGGGAAAGCAGTACTTC | CAWSVLVGGEGKQYF